The next 23 T cell receptor beta chains were all read from a single sample in a study of cytomegalovirus exposure and HLA in healthy donors. PCR involved 60 Vbeta and 13 Jbeta primers. The data were produced by immunoSEQ multiplex PCR, yet TCRdb's version contains in-frame clones alone and is incomplete. The sample has 160,000 or so clones, roughly 79% seen once. Sequencing used PBMCs. The receptors come from a man aged 30-40 years in good health and CMV-seronegative.

V and J are TRBV27 and TRBJ1-5; D call uncertain. CDR3 length: 15 amino acids. From germline, CDR1 is MNHEY and CDR2 SMNVEV (reference sequence). V shed 1 base and J shed 2 bases, with 9 bases lying between them. The CDR3 here is CASSLFGRGNQPQHF. In DNA, the CDR3 is TGTGCCAGCAGTTTATTTGGGAGGGGCAATCAGCCCCAGCATTTT.

The chain has TRBV15 and TRBJ1-5, with D uncertain. This CDR3 region has 14 residues. Trimming left V 0 bases short and J 0 bases short, with 3 bases between. The germline CDR1 and CDR2 sequences are LNHNV and YYDKDF (reference sequence). The CDR3 protein is CATSRDYSNQPQHF. CDR3 nucleotide sequence: TGTGCCACCAGCAGAGATTATAGCAATCAGCCCCAGCATTTT.

V is TRBV15 and J is TRBJ2-5; D not certain. Germline CDR1 LNHNV, CDR2 YYDKDF (reference sequence). This CDR3 is 12 amino acids long. V was clipped by 4 bases and J by 3 bases, with 6 bases between them. The CDR3 loop reads CATSTREETQYF. The CDR3 DNA follows: TGTGCCACCAGCACTAGAGAAGAGACCCAGTACTTC.

CDR3 nucleotide sequence: TGTGCCAGCAGTGAAGCGCGGGGCAATAATCAGCCCCAGCATTTT. It translates to CASSEARGNNQPQHF. This sequence joins TRBV2 and TRBJ1-5; D perhaps matches TRBD1 (5 bases). With 0 bases removed from V and 4 bases from J, the gap between germline ends came to 10 bases. The germline CDR1 and CDR2 sequences are SNHLY and FYNNEI. This CDR3 spans 15 amino acids. Variable domain in full (rest from reference TRBV2 and TRBJ1-5): EPEVTQTPSHQVTQMGQEVILRCVPISNHLYFYWYRQILGQKVEFLVSFYNNEISEKSEIFDDQFSVERPDGSNFTLKIRSTKLEDSAMYFCASSEARGNNQPQHFGDGTRLSIL.

The chain recombines TRBV7-9 with TRBJ2-1; 7 bases align to TRBD2. Losses at the gene ends were 6 bases for V and 0 bases for J; bases not matched to a gene: 5. The CDR3 has 15 amino acids. CDR1 is SEHNR and CDR2 is FQNEAQ in the germline V gene (reference sequence). This chain's CDR3 is CASSRGVSSYNEQFF. CDR3 coding DNA: TGTGCCAGCAGTCGGGGGGTTAGCTCCTACAATGAGCAGTTCTTC.

V gene TRBV10-1 combines with J gene TRBJ2-2; D might be TRBD2 (5 bases). Between the trimmed V and J ends, which lost 0 bases and 3 bases, there was a span of 5 bases. The CDR3 extends over 14 amino acids. Germline lookup yields CDR1 WNHNN and CDR2 SYGVQD (reference sequence). CDR3 sequence reads: CASSESGDTGELFF. The CDR3 region has the DNA TGCGCCAGCAGTGAGTCGGGAGACACCGGGGAGCTGTTTTTT.

The chain employs TRBV9 and TRBJ2-2, with 8 nucleotides matching TRBD2. The CDR3 has 14 residues. The germline CDR1 and CDR2 sequences are SGDLS and YYNGEE. V gave up 5 bases and J gave up 5 bases; unmatched junction bases: 5. CDR3 residues: CASSPGTRTGELFF. The CDR3 DNA reads TGTGCCAGCAGTCCCGGGACTAGGACCGGGGAGCTGTTTTTT.

The chain links TRBV5-1 to TRBJ2-1, with TRBD2 matching 9 bases. The V and J ends lost 0 bases and 0 bases, in that order; junction bases with no gene match: 4. Germline values: CDR1 SGHRS, CDR2 YFSETQ. This CDR3 region has 17 residues. CDR3 DNA sequence: TGCGCCAGCAGCTTGGTGGCTAGCGGGAACTCCTACAATGAGCAGTTCTTC. Translated: CASSLVASGNSYNEQFF.

V gene TRBV30 combines with J gene TRBJ2-3; D is ambiguous. This CDR3 is 14 amino acids long. V dropped 2 bases and J dropped 0 bases, with 9 bases sitting between them. The germline V gene has CDR1 GTSNPN and CDR2 SVGIG (reference sequence). For the CDR3, the DNA is TGTGCCTGGAGTTTTCTACGGAGCACAGATACGCAGTATTTT. Translating gives CAWSFLRSTDTQYF.

The chain employs TRBV18 and TRBJ1-4, with D tentatively TRBD1 (6 bases). The CDR3 covers 15 residues. Germline V gene lookup returns CDR1 KGHSH and CDR2 LQKENI. V was pared by 3 bases and J by 3 bases, with 11 bases between. The DNA for the CDR3 is TGTGCCAGCTCACCGGAACAGGGACCTAATGAAAAACTGTTTTTT. Amino acids: CASSPEQGPNEKLFF.

This clone came up a few times. V gene TRBV6-5 combines with J gene TRBJ1-4, with D maybe TRBD1 (5 bases). The CDR3 loop spans 15 amino acids. The V end lost 0 bases, the J end lost 6 bases, and 11 bases lay between the germline ends. The germline V gene encodes CDR1 MNHEY and CDR2 SVGAGI. This CDR3 reads CASSYSRLTDEKLFF. The CDR3 bases are TGTGCCAGCAGTTACTCGAGGTTGACAGATGAAAAACTGTTTTTT.

The J gene is TRBJ2-1, the V gene TRBV10-3, with D uncertain. Trimming took off 3 bases at V and 7 bases at J, with 4 bases between the two ends. The CDR3 has 11 amino acids. Germline V gene lookup returns CDR1 ENHRY and CDR2 SYGVKD. Here the CDR3 reads CAISDPNEQFF. The CDR3, as DNA: TGTGCCATCAGTGACCCGAATGAGCAGTTCTTC.

In DNA form, the CDR3 reads TGTGCCAGCAGCGCAGGACCGGGACAGGGCTACGAGCAGTACTTC. Protein sequence: CASSAGPGQGYEQYF. This chain links TRBV9 with TRBJ2-7; 9 bases agree with TRBD1. In germline, CDR1 is SGDLS, CDR2 YYNGEE. The CDR3 totals 15 residues. J gave up 3 bases and V 3 bases, and 7 bases lay outside the gene matches. The full variable domain, completed using reference TRBV9 and TRBJ2-7, is DSGVTQTPKHLITATGQRVTLRCSPRSGDLSVYWYQQSLDQGLQFLIQYYNGEERAKGNILERFSAQQFPDLHSELNLSSLELGDSALYFCASSAGPGQGYEQYFGPGTRLTVT.

The J gene is TRBJ2-1, the V gene TRBV5-4; 9 bases fit TRBD1. V dropped 3 bases and J dropped 5; count of bases not matched to a gene: 3. The CDR3 is 14 residues long. Germline V gene lookup returns CDR1 SGHNT and CDR2 YYREEE (reference sequence). The CDR3 DNA is TGTGCCAGCAGCTCGGACAGGGGTCACAATGAGCAGTTCTTC. Its protein is CASSSDRGHNEQFF.

This clone was found a few times. In DNA form, the CDR3 reads TGTGCCAGCAGTCGGAGGGAAGATACGCAGTATTTT. It yields the protein CASSRREDTQYF. The V and J genes are TRBV25-1 and TRBJ2-3, with a tentative D call TRBD2 (6 bases). The length of the CDR3 is 12 residues. Trimming stripped 5 bases from V and 5 bases from J, with 8 bases between. Looked up from germline, CDR1 is MGHDK and CDR2 is SYGVNS.

V and J are TRBV10-1 and TRBJ2-5; 13 nucleotides align to TRBD2. Germline-derived CDR1 and CDR2 are WNHNN and SYGVQD (reference sequence). The CDR3 runs to 17 residues. With V trimmed by 0 bases and J by 4 bases, 5 bases remained unmatched. The CDR3 reads CASSESLAGGQGETQYF. Here the CDR3 DNA reads TGCGCCAGCAGTGAGTCACTAGCGGGGGGGCAAGGAGAGACCCAGTACTTC.

This clone appeared a single time. The chain has TRBV28 and TRBJ1-6; D possibly corresponds to TRBD1 (5 bases). The CDR3 totals 14 residues. Germline CDR1 MDHEN, CDR2 SYDVKM. Trimming stripped 3 bases from V and 10 bases from J, with 13 bases between. In DNA form, the CDR3 reads TGTGCCAGCAGTTTTTGGGGGGAAAAATCACCCCTCCACTTT. Its translation: CASSFWGEKSPLHF. The entire variable domain, with the rest obtained from reference TRBV28 and TRBJ1-6, is as follows: DVKVTQSSRYLVKRTGEKVFLECVQDMDHENMFWYRQDPGLGLRLIYFSYDVKMKEKGDIPEGYSVSREKKERFSLILESASTNQTSMYLCASSFWGEKSPLHFGNGTRLTVT.

The chain carries TRBV7-2 and TRBJ2-4; a possible D gene is TRBD2 (6 bases). This CDR3 comprises 13 residues. The germline gives CDR1 SGHTA, CDR2 FQGNSA. Trimming removed 5 bases at V and 14 bases at J, with 19 bases between. CDR3 nucleotides: TGTGCCAGCAGCCCCGATCCACTCGGGGGAAAGTACTTC. Translation gives CASSPDPLGGKYF.

CDR3 coding DNA: TGTGCCAGCAGTATCCCCACAGTTCAGCCCCAGCATTTT. Protein: CASSIPTVQPQHF. The chain employs TRBV28 and TRBJ1-5; D unclear. Germline V gives CDR1 MDHEN, CDR2 SYDVKM. This CDR3 is built from 13 residues. V lost 5 bases and J 6 bases, leaving 11 bases between the germline ends.

This sequence joins TRBV5-1 and TRBJ2-2; the match to TRBD2 covers 8 bases. This CDR3 region has 15 residues. With 0 bases clipped from V and 5 bases from J, the junction kept 3 bases outside the gene matches. The germline V gene encodes CDR1 SGHRS and CDR2 YFSETQ. CDR3 protein: CASSLEGLATGELFF. DNA of the CDR3: TGCGCCAGCAGCTTGGAAGGACTAGCAACCGGGGAGCTGTTTTTT.

The V and J genes are TRBV15 and TRBJ1-6; tentatively, D is TRBD1 (6 bases). Trimming took off 1 base at V and 0 bases at J, with 19 bases between the two ends. This CDR3 comprises 20 residues. Per the germline V gene, CDR1 is LNHNV and CDR2 is YYDKDF (reference sequence). CDR3 protein: CATSRGDKYRVSSYNSPLHF. CDR3 nucleotides: TGTGCCACCAGCAGAGGTGACAAATACAGGGTCAGCTCCTATAATTCACCCCTCCACTTT.

The chain combines TRBV7-3 with TRBJ2-1; D not certain. Looked up from germline, CDR1 is SGHTA and CDR2 is FQGTGA. The CDR3 sequence is 13 residues long. Trimming removed 4 bases from V and 4 bases from J, with 8 bases in between. CDR3 sequence: CASSSSEYNEQFF. The CDR3 DNA is TGTGCCAGCAGCTCCAGCGAGTACAATGAGCAGTTCTTC.

The rearrangement links TRBV6-6 to TRBJ1-4, with D possibly matching TRBD1 (5 bases). CDR1 is MNHNY and CDR2 is SVGAGI in the germline V gene (reference sequence). This CDR3 contains 15 residues. V was cut by 5 bases and J by 1 base, with 11 bases left in between. CDR3 coding DNA: TGTGCCAGCAGTCGCCAGGGTTTAACTAATGAAAAACTGTTTTTT. Translated, it gives CASSRQGLTNEKLFF.